Given below is one T cell receptor beta chain in context. Its cognate antigen is unknown. This sample was taken from a study of cytomegalovirus exposure and HLA in healthy donors. Whole-study findings and limits: At a 0.05 false discovery rate, a later analysis found 16,951 TCR beta sequences to be associated with HLA alleles.

The CDR3 totals 19 residues. The V end lost 5 bases, the J end lost 0 bases, and 25 bases lay between the germline ends. Germline CDR1 MNHEY, CDR2 SMNVEV (reference sequence). The PCR employed 60 Vbeta primers together with 13 Jbeta primers. This table comes from immunoSEQ multiplex PCR, and its TCRdb copy is limited to in-frame clones, with some not included. The sample has roughly 55,000 clones, about 81% seen once. The gene calls are TRBV27 and TRBJ2-5; D is perhaps TRBD1 (6 bases). Input material: PBMCs. The sequence derives from a boy between 10 and 17 years old in good health and CMV-seropositive. DNA for the CDR3: TGTGCCAGCAGTCCGACGCTCCAGAGGGGGTACATGTACCAAGAGACCCAGTACTTC. As protein: CASSPTLQRGYMYQETQYF.